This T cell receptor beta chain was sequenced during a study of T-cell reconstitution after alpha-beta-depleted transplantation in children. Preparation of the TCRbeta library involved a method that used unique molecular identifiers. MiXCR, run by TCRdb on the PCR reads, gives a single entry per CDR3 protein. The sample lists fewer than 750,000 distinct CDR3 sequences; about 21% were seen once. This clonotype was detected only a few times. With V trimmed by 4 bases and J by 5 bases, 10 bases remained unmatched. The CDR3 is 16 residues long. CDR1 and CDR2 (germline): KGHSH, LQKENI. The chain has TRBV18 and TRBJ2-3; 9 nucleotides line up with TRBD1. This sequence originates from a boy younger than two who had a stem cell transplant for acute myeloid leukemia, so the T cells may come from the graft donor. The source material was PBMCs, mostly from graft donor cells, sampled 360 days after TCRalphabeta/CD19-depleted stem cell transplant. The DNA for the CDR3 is TGTGCCAGCTCACTCGACCGGACAGGGGATAAAGATACGCAGTATTTT. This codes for CASSLDRTGDKDTQYF. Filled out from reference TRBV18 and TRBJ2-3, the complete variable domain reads NAGVMQNPRHLVRRRGQEARLRCSPMKGHSHVYWYRQLPEEGLKFMVYLQKENIIDESGMPKERFSAEFPKEGPSILRIQQVVRGDSAAYFCASSLDRTGDKDTQYFGPGTRLTVL.